The clone carrying this T cell receptor (beta chain) is a singleton in its sample. Its antigen is not known. Prior autoimmune disease or systemic immunosuppression barred patients. This sample was taken from a study of OX40 agonist ivuxolimab in advanced cancers. At the level of the study: Aged roughly 23 to 80 with a mean of approximately 57 years, they were almost 85% male.

With V trimmed by 4 bases and J by 3 bases, 7 bases remained unmatched. This CDR3 comprises 15 residues. Germline V gene lookup returns CDR1 LNHDA and CDR2 SQIVND (reference sequence). Findings of the study overall: Those patients achieving a partial response at 0.1-3.0 mg/kg showed among the lowest clonal expansion. Antigen targets of the expanded peripheral T cells went undetermined.

Profiling relied on immunoSEQ multiplex PCR, and the TCRdb table lists in-frame clones only, not all of them. The sample lists around 68,000 clones, approximately 90% occurring once. The sequence was collected from an adult with an advanced solid tumor such as melanoma, head and neck, liver or kidney cancer. The rearrangement links TRBV19 to TRBJ2-5, with TRBD1 matching over 8 bases. The sample here was CD4+ or CD8+ T cells sorted from blood, taken in a trial of the OX40 agonist ivuxolimab. In DNA form, the CDR3 reads TGTGCCAGTAGTACTCAATCAGGGGGCGAAGAGACCCAGTACTTC. Translation gives CASSTQSGGEETQYF.